This T cell receptor (beta chain) was sequenced for a study of early T cells in non-severe SARS-CoV-2 infection. Study overall: The authors sequenced bulk RNA from unsorted whole blood, leaving chains unpaired. Study-level points and caveats: Lookups in VDJdb leaned toward anti-spike CD8 responses and missed private and CD4 specificities.

Unique molecular identifiers were affixed to single, distinct cDNA molecules. TCRdb fed the 5' RACE reads into MiXCR, producing one record per CDR3 protein. The table includes nearly 30,000 distinct CDR3 sequences, approximately 4.7% detected once. The germline V gene encodes CDR1 SGHAT and CDR2 FQNNGV. This CDR3 is 15 amino acids long. The V gene lost 5 bases and the J gene lost 1 base, with 11 bases spanning the gap. Concerning this clonotype itself: The antigen is not known.

This TCR came from an adult who was a healthcare worker with PCR-confirmed SARS-CoV-2 infection or an uninfected control (not recorded which). The chain links TRBV11-2 to TRBJ2-2; the D gene is possibly TRBD1 (6 bases). The source material was whole blood. CDR3 coding DNA: TGTGCCAGCAGCCGGCAGACAGGGAACACCGGGGAGCTGTTTTTT. Residues: CASSRQTGNTGELFF.